This T cell receptor (beta chain) was sequenced in a study of blood T cell repertoires in COVID-19. As for the study in general: Acute-phase and convalescent COVID-19 samples originated in the United States, Italy and Spain. Sources were T cells, B-cell-depleted T cells, or PBMCs; the material itself was cDNA or gDNA.

This CDR3 comprises 15 residues. The V gene's germline CDR1 is LNHDA and CDR2 SQIVND (reference sequence). Trimming took 1 base from V and 6 from J; bases not matched to a gene: 4. As originally analysed: From reference gene primer amplification, estimates of nucleated cell counts were derived. The table came from immunoSEQ multiplex PCR; TCRdb's copy has only in-frame clones and leaves some out. V, J and clone size derive from that table, while D and trimming were established from the DNA sequence. The repertoire consists of about 250,000 clones, with approximately 84% occurring once and the leading ten covering about 4.2%.

This clonotype was sampled from a man aged 45 to 65 with active or convalescent COVID-19. The sequencing sample was made of peripheral blood. V usage is TRBV19 and J usage is TRBJ2-1; 9 nucleotides align to TRBD1. The CDR3 DNA is TGTGCCAGTAGTATAGTTGGGACAGGGCGCAATGAGCAGTTCTTC. Translating it yields CASSIVGTGRNEQFF.